One sample yielded the 17 T cell receptor beta chains listed below, sequenced in a study of blood T cell repertoires in COVID-19. Assay used: immunoSEQ multiplex PCR; TCRdb lists only in-frame clones, some missing. The sample has roughly 39,000 clones, 90% to 95% seen once. Sequencing was performed on peripheral blood. The receptor set was obtained from a human donor in a cohort sampled during active COVID-19.

The chain joins TRBV7-3 to TRBJ2-7; a possible D gene is TRBD1 (6 bases). From germline, CDR1 is SGHTA and CDR2 FQGTGA. V shed 5 bases and J shed 0 bases, with 11 bases lying between them. The CDR3 sequence is 14 residues long. CDR3 amino acids: CASSQDSRSYEQYF. CDR3 nucleotides: TGTGCCAGCAGCCAGGACAGCCGCTCCTACGAGCAGTACTTC.

V and J are TRBV19 and TRBJ2-1; 8 bases map to TRBD1. Germline V CDR1 and CDR2: LNHDA, SQIVND (reference sequence). V gave up 5 bases and J gave up 1 base; unmatched junction bases: 4. The CDR3 is 15 amino acids. Written as DNA, the CDR3 is TGTGCCAGTAGTCCAGGACAGGGATCCTACAATGAGCAGTTCTTC. Its protein product is CASSPGQGSYNEQFF.

V usage is TRBV3-1 (or the pseudogene TRBV3-2) and J usage is TRBJ2-1; TRBD2 matches 15 bases. The V gene's germline CDR1 is LGHDT and CDR2 YNNKEL (reference sequence). CDR3 length: 16 residues. Germline trimming cut 4 bases from V and 10 bases from J; bases unmatched to any gene: 8. The CDR3: CASSPRTSGGAGEQFF. CDR3 DNA sequence: TGTGCCAGCAGCCCACGGACTAGCGGGGGGGCAGGCGAGCAGTTCTTC.

V is TRBV7-2 and J is TRBJ2-7; TRBD1 matches 7 bases. The germline gives CDR1 SGHTA, CDR2 FQGNSA. The CDR3 is 13 amino acids. V lost 5 bases, J lost 2 bases, and 3 bases stayed unmatched. CDR3 sequence (DNA): TGTGCCAGCAGCCCGACAGGGACCTACGAGCAGTACTTC. It codes for CASSPTGTYEQYF.

The V gene is TRBV6-2 or TRBV6-3, the J gene TRBJ2-2; TRBD1 is a possible D gene (6 bases). The germline gives CDR1 MNHEY, CDR2 SVGEGT. The CDR3 loop spans 14 amino acids. V lost 2 bases and J 5 bases, leaving 9 bases between the germline ends. The CDR3 DNA follows: TGTGCCAGCAGTTACCCAGGGGATACCGGGGAGCTGTTTTTT. Translating it yields CASSYPGDTGELFF.

The chain employs TRBV6-6 and TRBJ2-3; possibly TRBD1 for D (6 bases). From germline, CDR1 is MNHNY and CDR2 SVGAGI (reference sequence). This CDR3 contains 16 residues. The ends were cut back, 2 bases at V and 2 bases at J, with 14 bases in the middle. The CDR3 protein is CASSYRRTATTDTQYF. CDR3 bases: TGTGCCAGCAGTTACAGAAGGACAGCGACCACAGATACGCAGTATTTT.

This chain links TRBV5-4 with TRBJ2-2; tentatively, D is TRBD2 (6 bases). V was pared by 2 bases and J by 1 base, with 6 bases between. The germline CDR1 and CDR2 sequences are SGHNT and YYREEE (reference sequence). The CDR3 totals 14 residues. In DNA form, the CDR3 reads TGTGCCAGCAGCTTTAGCGGGAACACCGGGGAGCTGTTTTTT. Protein sequence: CASSFSGNTGELFF.

The V gene is TRBV12-5, the J gene TRBJ1-2, with a tentative D call TRBD1 (5 bases). Germline loops: CDR1 LGHNT, CDR2 FRNRAP. The V gene lost 0 bases and the J gene lost 0 bases, with 11 bases spanning the gap. The CDR3 consists of 16 residues. CDR3 coding DNA: TGTGCTAGTGGTTTGGTACTTGGGGGGACTAACTATGGCTACACCTTC. Amino acid sequence: CASGLVLGGTNYGYTF.

V is TRBV2 and J is TRBJ2-7; D gene unclear. The germline CDR1 and CDR2 sequences are SNHLY and FYNNEI. Deletions cut 6 bases from V and 5 bases from J, with 14 bases between. The CDR3 consists of 13 residues. The CDR3 DNA reads TGTGCCAGCAGCGTCCGGGTCGTCCACGAGCAGTACTTC. It yields the protein CASSVRVVHEQYF.

The CDR3 sequence is CASSPSVSGRRETQYF. CDR3 sequence (DNA): TGTGCCAGCAGCCCAAGCGTGAGCGGGAGGAGGGAGACCCAGTACTTC. The chain is built from TRBV5-4 and TRBJ2-5; 9 bases match TRBD2. V was pared by 4 bases and J by 5 bases, with 12 bases of the junction left unmatched. Germline CDR1 SGHNT, CDR2 YYREEE (reference sequence). The CDR3 is made up of 16 amino acids.

V gene TRBV6-6 combines with J gene TRBJ2-3, with a tentative D call TRBD2 (5 bases). Per germline, CDR1 MNHNY and CDR2 SVGAGI (reference sequence). The CDR3 extends over 14 amino acids. V dropped 7 bases and J dropped 3 bases, with 14 bases sitting between them. CDR3 sequence: CASNDPPGTDTQYF. The DNA of the CDR3 is TGTGCCAGCAACGACCCCCCGGGGACAGATACGCAGTATTTT.

CDR3 residues: CASRPIAGLGNEQFF. CDR3 in DNA: TGTGCCAGCAGACCCATAGCGGGGTTAGGAAATGAGCAGTTCTTC. This chain joins TRBV28 and TRBJ2-1, with TRBD2 matching 8 bases. The CDR3 is 15 residues long. V shed 6 bases, J shed 7 bases, and the junction held 11 bases outside the gene matches. The V gene's germline CDR1 is MDHEN and CDR2 SYDVKM.

The V gene is TRBV4-1, the J gene TRBJ2-3; 7 bases are shared with TRBD2. The J segment lost 6 bases and the V segment lost 4 bases, leaving 13 bases of the junction unmatched. Germline values: CDR1 MGHRA, CDR2 YSYEKL. The CDR3 length is 16 residues. In nucleotides, the CDR3 is TGCGCCAGCAGCCTCGGTTGGGGAGGGACGGTGGATACGCAGTATTTT. It translates to CASSLGWGGTVDTQYF.

The chain uses TRBV27 and TRBJ1-1, with D possibly matching TRBD1 (5 bases). The germline gives CDR1 MNHEY, CDR2 SMNVEV (reference sequence). The CDR3 consists of 13 residues. The V end was cut by 5 bases, the J end by 0 bases, with 7 bases between. DNA for the CDR3: TGTGCCAGCAGTGTGACAGTGAACACTGAAGCTTTCTTT. Translating it yields CASSVTVNTEAFF.

This rearrangement joins TRBV7-3 to TRBJ2-3, with 10 positions matching TRBD1. The V segment lost 4 bases and the J segment 6 bases; nucleotides outside the gene matches: 4. In germline, CDR1 is SGHTA, CDR2 FQGTGA. The CDR3 has 14 amino acids. The CDR3 region has the DNA TGTGCCAGCAGCTATGGGACAGGGGCCGATACGCAGTATTTT. This codes for CASSYGTGADTQYF.

The rearrangement links TRBV5-6 to TRBJ2-1; no clear D. Deletions cut 2 bases from V and 10 bases from J, with 16 bases between. Per germline, CDR1 SGHDT and CDR2 YYEEEE. This CDR3 region has 14 residues. The CDR3 DNA is TGTGCCAGCAGCTTCGGCGGCAGTGCGAGGGAGCAGTTCTTC. Its protein product is CASSFGGSAREQFF.

The rearrangement uses TRBV5-5 and TRBJ2-7; TRBD2 might be the D (6 bases). The CDR3 length is 14 residues. Germline V lookup: CDR1 SGHKS, CDR2 YYEKEE (reference sequence). V was clipped by 4 bases and J by 0 bases, with 11 bases between them. In DNA form, the CDR3 reads TGTGCCAGCAGCCCGACTAGGGTCTCCTACGAGCAGTACTTC. Its protein product is CASSPTRVSYEQYF.